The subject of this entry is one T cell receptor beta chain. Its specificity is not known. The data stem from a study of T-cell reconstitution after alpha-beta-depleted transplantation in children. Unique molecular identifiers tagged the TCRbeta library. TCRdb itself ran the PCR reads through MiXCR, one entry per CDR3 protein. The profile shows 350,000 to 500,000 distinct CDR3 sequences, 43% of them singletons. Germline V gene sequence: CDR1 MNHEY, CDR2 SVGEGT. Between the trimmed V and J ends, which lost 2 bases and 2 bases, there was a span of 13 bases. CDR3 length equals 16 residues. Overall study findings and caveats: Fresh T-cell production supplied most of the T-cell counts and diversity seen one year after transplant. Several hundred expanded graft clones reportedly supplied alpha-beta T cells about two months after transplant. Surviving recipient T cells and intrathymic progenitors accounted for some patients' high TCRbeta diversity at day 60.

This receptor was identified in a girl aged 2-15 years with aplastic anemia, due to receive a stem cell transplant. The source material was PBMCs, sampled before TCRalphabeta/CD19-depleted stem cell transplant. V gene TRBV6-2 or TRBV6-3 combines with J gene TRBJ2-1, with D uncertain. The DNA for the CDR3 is TGTGCCAGCAGTTACGGACGCCCCGAGGCCTACAATGAGCAGTTCTTC. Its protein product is CASSYGRPEAYNEQFF.